This T cell receptor (beta chain) was observed in a study of T cell responses to AZD1222 COVID-19 vaccine. General study points: Only a handful of people who got AZD1222 tested seropositive at baseline. In the spike-specific TCR repertoire, nearly half reportedly target unmutated variant regions. In all cases, repertoires were sampled only after the peak T cell response.

Measured with immunoSEQ multiplex PCR; TCRdb has only the in-frame clones, and not every one. The sample consists of some 150,000 clones, approximately 90% of them appearing once. CDR3 length equals 16 residues. J lost 1 base, V lost 4 bases, and 4 bases had no gene match. The V gene's germline CDR1 is SGHRS and CDR2 YFSETQ. For this clone: Its antigen remains unknown.

The sequencing here drew on peripheral blood, taken 28 days after the second AZD1222 dose. The origin of this receptor is an adult who received the AZD1222 COVID-19 vaccine. The chain has TRBV5-1 and TRBJ2-4, with 11 bases lining up with TRBD1. The CDR3: CASSVGQGDAKNIQYF. The CDR3 nucleotides are TGCGCCAGCAGCGTGGGACAGGGGGATGCCAAAAACATTCAGTACTTC. Supplemented by reference TRBV5-1 and TRBJ2-4, the full variable domain reads KAGVTQTPRYLIKTRGQQVTLSCSPISGHRSVSWYQQTPGQGLQFLFEYFSETQRNKGNFPGRFSGRQFSNSRSEMNVSTLELGDSALYLCASSVGQGDAKNIQYFGAGTRLSVL.